Reported below is one T cell receptor (beta chain). Original analysis: Estimation of nucleated cell counts relied on the amplification of reference gene primers. Assay used: immunoSEQ multiplex PCR; TCRdb lists only in-frame clones, some missing. V, J and clone size are taken as reported in that table, and D and trimming were inferred from the DNA itself. The sample has 110,000 to 150,000 clones; around three quarters are singletons. This sample stems from a study of blood T cell repertoires in COVID-19. Study information: Samples of COVID-19 (acute and convalescent) were obtained from the United States, Italy and Spain. Nucleic acid was either cDNA or gDNA, and it came from T cells, B-cell-depleted T cells, or PBMCs.

This CDR3 contains 18 residues. V lost 6 bases and J 0 bases, leaving 18 bases between the germline ends. The germline V gene has CDR1 LNHDA and CDR2 SQIVND (reference sequence). The source is a man over 45 with active or convalescent COVID-19. The sample was peripheral blood. V and J are TRBV19 and TRBJ2-6; D gene unclear. The CDR3 DNA follows: TGTGCCAGTAGAGATCCGTTGAGGCAGCTCTCTGGGGCCAACGTCCTGACTTTC. The encoded protein is CASRDPLRQLSGANVLTF.